This T cell receptor beta chain was captured in a study of cytomegalovirus exposure and HLA in healthy donors. Study background: Genetic ancestry analysis placed around 76% of the 350 to 500 donors that were genotyped in the Caucasian-associated cluster.

To note about this clone: What it recognizes is unknown.

PCR amplification relied on 60 Vbeta primers (plus 13 Jbeta primers). The protocol was immunoSEQ multiplex PCR, while the TCRdb copy is restricted to in-frame clones and leaves out a portion. This table holds under 130,000 clones, about 81% found once. Notes on the study in general: DRB1 showed the most TCR associations and HLA-C the fewest in a later analysis, as rates varied by HLA locus.

The sequencing input was PBMCs. The TCR comes from a man aged 25-40 years in good health and CMV-seronegative.

This CDR3 is CASSPQGGTGELFF. CDR3 DNA: TGTGCCAGCAGCCCCCAGGGGGGCACCGGGGAGCTGTTTTTT. This chain links TRBV2 with TRBJ2-2; D may be TRBD1 (7 bases). Trimming took 6 bases from V and 4 from J, leaving 12 bases between them. The germline CDR1 and CDR2 sequences are SNHLY and FYNNEI. The CDR3 totals 14 residues.